A single sample gave rise to the 2 T cell receptor beta chains below, sequenced in a study of blood T cell repertoires in COVID-19. Data came from immunoSEQ multiplex PCR; TCRdb stores just in-frame clones and leaves some out. The repertoire has approximately 410,000 clones, about nine tenths of them found once; the top ten carry 1.4%. Sequencing used peripheral blood. Receptor source: a woman in her thirties with active or convalescent COVID-19.

The chain links TRBV6-5 to TRBJ2-5; TRBD2 matches at 10 bases. In germline, CDR1 is MNHEY, CDR2 SVGAGI. The CDR3 length is 16 residues. V gave up 0 bases and J gave up 5 bases; unmatched junction bases: 6. The CDR3 loop reads CASSYSLAGVEETQYF. CDR3 nucleotides: TGTGCCAGCAGTTACTCCCTAGCGGGAGTAGAGGAGACCCAGTACTTC.

This sequence joins TRBV4-1 and TRBJ2-3; unclear D gene. Germline V gene lookup returns CDR1 MGHRA and CDR2 YSYEKL. V was cut by 0 bases and J by 7 bases, with 14 bases left in between. This CDR3 spans 15 amino acids. This chain's CDR3 is CASSQDLGNVHTQYF. The CDR3 bases are TGCGCCAGCAGCCAAGATCTCGGTAACGTCCATACGCAGTATTTT.